Presented here are 20 T cell receptor beta chains from one specimen sequenced in a study of T cells in Graves' hyperthyroidism and ophthalmopathy. TCR beta CDR3 sequences were amplified from RNA transcripts. HTBI primers were used for first-round RT-PCR of the TCR CDR3. TCRdb used MiXCR to reprocess the multiplex PCR reads, holding one entry per CDR3 protein. There are 300,000 to 500,000 distinct CDR3 sequences in the sample; 15% occur only once, and approximately 32% lies in the top ten. Material: blood. The receptors were sampled from a woman under 40 with Graves' hyperthyroidism.

The CDR3 nucleotides are TGTGCCAGCAGCGTAAAGGGGTCTAATGAAAAACTGTTTTTT. This gives the protein CASSVKGSNEKLFF. The chain combines TRBV9 with TRBJ1-4, with a possible D match to TRBD1 (5 bases). Germline V gives CDR1 SGDLS, CDR2 YYNGEE. CDR3 length: 14 amino acids. V shed 1 base and J shed 3 bases, with 7 bases lying between them.

Ten or more counts support this clonotype. The chain recombines TRBV7-9 with TRBJ2-1, with 7 bases that match TRBD2. The CDR3 is 15 amino acids. Germline CDR1 and CDR2: SEHNR and FQNEAQ (reference sequence). J lost 5 bases, V lost 0 bases, and 4 bases had no gene match. CDR3 amino acids: CASSLAGGLDNEQFF. The CDR3 DNA follows: TGTGCCAGCAGCTTAGCGGGAGGGCTTGACAATGAGCAGTTCTTC.

This clonotype was picked up a small number of times. The DNA of the CDR3 is TGTGCCAGCAGCCACCCCGAGCTCTCGGTGGATAACTACGAGCAGTACTTC. Residues: CASSHPELSVDNYEQYF. This chain joins TRBV11-2 and TRBJ2-7, with D unresolved. The CDR3 extends over 17 amino acids. V was shortened by 5 bases and J by 3 bases, with 23 bases between the two germline ends. Germline V lookup: CDR1 SGHAT, CDR2 FQNNGV.

This clonotype was seen at least ten times. V usage is TRBV20-1 and J usage is TRBJ2-7; TRBD2 matches at 12 bases. V dropped 6 bases and J dropped 4; count of bases not matched to a gene: 7. The CDR3 consists of 14 residues. Per germline, CDR1 DFQATT and CDR2 SNEGSKA (reference sequence). The CDR3, as DNA: TGCAGTGCCCTAGCGGGAGGGTCCGCTTACGAGCAGTACTTC. This codes for CSALAGGSAYEQYF.

With regard to this clonotype: Given a much more abundant clone one base away, this may be a read error. This sequence joins TRBV12-3 or TRBV12-4 and TRBJ2-1; 11 bases match TRBD2. The CDR3 consists of 14 residues. The CDR3 reads CASTGLADYNEQLF. DNA for the CDR3: TGTGCCAGCACGGGACTAGCGGACTACAATGAGCAGCTCTTC.

This chain uses TRBV28 with TRBJ2-5; D is possibly TRBD1 (6 bases). Trimming stripped 6 bases from V and 6 bases from J, with 14 bases between. Germline values: CDR1 MDHEN, CDR2 SYDVKM. The CDR3 is 13 residues long. CDR3 in DNA: TGTGCCAGCAGGGAAGGGACATCGAAGACCCAGTACTTC. This translates into CASREGTSKTQYF.

This clonotype was detected ten times or more. CDR3 in amino acids: CATQAGTGGNNEQFF. The CDR3 bases are TGTGCCACCCAAGCCGGGACAGGGGGGAACAATGAGCAGTTCTTC. The V call is TRBV27, the J call TRBJ2-1, with 11 bases matching TRBD1. CDR3 length equals 15 residues. Germline lookup yields CDR1 MNHEY and CDR2 SMNVEV (reference sequence). The trim removed 10 bases at V and 5 bases at J, leaving 10 bases unmatched.

In this sample, this clonotype turned up many times. The J gene is TRBJ2-3, the V gene TRBV18, with TRBD2 matching over 11 bases. The CDR3 length is 14 residues. The germline gives CDR1 KGHSH, CDR2 LQKENI. V shed 6 bases, J shed 4 bases, and the junction held 3 bases outside the gene matches. The CDR3 DNA follows: TGTGCCAGCTCCGGGACTAGCGGCGCAGATACGCAGTATTTT. This sequence encodes CASSGTSGADTQYF.

In this sample, this clonotype turned up a few times. The chain combines TRBV9 with TRBJ2-1; 11 bases match TRBD2. This CDR3 has 17 amino acids. V lost 3 bases, J lost 9 bases, and 14 bases stayed unmatched. CDR1 is SGDLS, CDR2 YYNGEE, per germline. The chain's CDR3 is CASSAQGLAGSLGEQFF. In DNA form, the CDR3 reads TGTGCCAGCAGCGCCCAAGGACTAGCGGGTTCCCTCGGTGAGCAGTTCTTC.

The chain has TRBV6-2 or TRBV6-3 and TRBJ2-1; 9 positions match TRBD2. Germline CDR1 is MNHEY and CDR2 is SVGEGT. The CDR3 sequence is 17 residues long. The junction had 15 bases not matched to a gene; V was cut back by 7 bases and J by 5 bases. For the CDR3, the DNA is TGTGCCAGCAAGACTCTACCTTTGGAGCGGGGGGACAATGAGCAGTTCTTC. Its translation is CASKTLPLERGDNEQFF.

This clonotype was observed many times. The chain recombines TRBV7-2 with TRBJ1-1; no definite D call. CDR1 SGHTA and CDR2 FQGNSA come from the germline V gene. The CDR3 loop spans 12 amino acids. V gave up 2 bases and J gave up 6 bases, with 7 bases separating them. The DNA for the CDR3 is TGTGCCAGCAGCTTATCTCGCGCTGAAGCTTTCTTT. This codes for CASSLSRAEAFF.

This clonotype was recorded at least ten times. This chain connects TRBV6-1 to TRBJ2-7, with 12 positions matching TRBD2. The CDR3 extends over 15 amino acids. Germline-derived CDR1 and CDR2 are MNHNS and SASEGT. The J segment lost 6 bases and the V segment lost 7 bases, leaving 10 bases of the junction unmatched. The CDR3 DNA reads as TGTGCCAGCACTTCCCGACTAGCGGGAGAGGCCGAGCAGTACTTC. Encoded protein: CASTSRLAGEAEQYF.

This clonotype was counted only a few times. The junction departs from germline at one end; a sequencing error may be responsible. This chain joins TRBV10-3 and TRBJ2-5; 7 positions match TRBD2. Germline CDR1 reads ENHRY; CDR2 reads SYGVKD. The CDR3 is made up of 15 amino acids. The CDR3 protein is CAISVGGTSQKTQYF. The DNA for the CDR3 is TGTGCCATCAGTGTGGGGGGGACTTCCCAAAAGACCCAGTACTTC.

On this clonotype: At one boundary the junction diverges from the germline segment, which might be a read error. The chain employs TRBV15 and TRBJ2-2; maybe TRBD1 (6 bases). Germline CDR1 reads LNHNV; CDR2 reads YYDKDF (reference sequence). This CDR3 has 17 residues. The CDR3 nucleotides are TGTGCCACCAGCAGGGAGGTCCAGGGGATTGGCACCGGGGAGCTGCTTTTT. Its protein is CATSREVQGIGTGELLF. Together with reference TRBV15 and TRBJ2-2, the CDR3 gives the full variable domain: DAMVIQNPRYQVTQFGKPVTLSCSQTLNHNVMYWYQQKSSQAPKLLFHYYDKDFNNEADTPDNFQSRRPNTSFCFLDIRSPGLGDTAMYLCATSREVQGIGTGELLFGEGSRLTVL.

This clonotype came up many times. This sequence joins TRBV12-5 and TRBJ2-1; TRBD2 might be the D (6 bases). There are 13 residues in the CDR3. V dropped 1 base and J dropped 6 bases, with 7 bases sitting between them. Germline assignment: CDR1 LGHNT and CDR2 FRNRAP. CDR3 sequence: CASGLAGLNEQFF. The CDR3 DNA reads as TGTGCTAGTGGTTTGGCGGGACTCAATGAGCAGTTCTTC.

V and J are TRBV20-1 and TRBJ1-4; tentatively, D is TRBD1 (5 bases). Germline V gene data show CDR1 as DFQATT and CDR2 as SNEGSKA (reference sequence). The CDR3 has 14 residues. The V end was cut by 6 bases, the J end by 7 bases, with 18 bases between. CDR3 loop: CSARGGRAGEKLFF. The CDR3 DNA follows: TGCAGTGCACGAGGTGGCAGGGCGGGTGAAAAACTGTTTTTT.

This clonotype showed up many times. CDR3 nucleotide sequence: TGTGCCAGCTCACCAGGGGCTAACTATGGCTACACCTTC. It encodes CASSPGANYGYTF. This chain uses TRBV18 with TRBJ1-2; D gene unclear. Germline V gives CDR1 KGHSH, CDR2 LQKENI. The V end was cut by 2 bases, the J end by 0 bases, with 4 bases between. This CDR3 is 13 amino acids long. Complete variable domain (other parts from reference TRBV18 and TRBJ1-2): NAGVMQNPRHLVRRRGQEARLRCSPMKGHSHVYWYRQLPEEGLKFMVYLQKENIIDESGMPKERFSAEFPKEGPSILRIQQVVRGDSAAYFCASSPGANYGYTFGSGTRLTVV.

This clonotype has at least ten counts. CDR3 in DNA: TGTGCCAGCTCAACCGACAGGGGCACTGAAGCTTTCTTT. It translates to CASSTDRGTEAFF. The chain is built from TRBV18 and TRBJ1-1, with TRBD1 matching 8 bases. The CDR3 loop spans 13 amino acids. The ends lost 5 bases at V and 4 bases at J; junction bases unmatched: 3. CDR1 and CDR2 (germline): KGHSH, LQKENI. The full variable domain, rest sourced from reference TRBV18 and TRBJ1-1, is NAGVMQNPRHLVRRRGQEARLRCSPMKGHSHVYWYRQLPEEGLKFMVYLQKENIIDESGMPKERFSAEFPKEGPSILRIQQVVRGDSAAYFCASSTDRGTEAFFGQGTRLTVV.

The rearrangement joins TRBV28 to TRBJ2-3; a weak D match, TRBD1 (5 bases). V lost 5 bases and J 6 bases, leaving 18 bases between the germline ends. Germline V gene data show CDR1 as MDHEN and CDR2 as SYDVKM. The CDR3 spans 15 residues. The CDR3: CASSLSGASRDTQYF. CDR3 nucleotide sequence: TGTGCCAGCAGTCTATCTGGGGCGAGTCGGGATACGCAGTATTTT.

This clonotype was seen a handful of times. The chain links TRBV20-1 to TRBJ2-7; 10 nucleotides match TRBD2. This CDR3 is built from 15 residues. V trimming: 0 bases; J trimming: 2 bases; junction bases outside the gene matches: 4. Germline assignment: CDR1 DFQATT and CDR2 SNEGSKA (reference sequence). CDR3: CSARDFLAGAYEQYF. In DNA, the CDR3 is TGCAGTGCTAGAGATTTCCTAGCGGGAGCCTACGAGCAGTACTTC.